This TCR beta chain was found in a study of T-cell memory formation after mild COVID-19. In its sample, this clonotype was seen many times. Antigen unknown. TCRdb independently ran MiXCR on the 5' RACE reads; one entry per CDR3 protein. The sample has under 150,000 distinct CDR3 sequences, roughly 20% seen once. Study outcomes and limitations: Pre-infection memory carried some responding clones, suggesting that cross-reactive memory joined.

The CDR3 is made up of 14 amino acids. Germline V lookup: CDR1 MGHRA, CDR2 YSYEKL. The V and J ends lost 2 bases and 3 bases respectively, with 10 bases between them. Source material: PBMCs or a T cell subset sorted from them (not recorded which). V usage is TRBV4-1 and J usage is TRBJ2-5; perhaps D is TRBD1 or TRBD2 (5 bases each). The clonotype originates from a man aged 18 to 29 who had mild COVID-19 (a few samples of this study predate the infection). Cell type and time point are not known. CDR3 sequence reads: CASSQPGPKETQYF. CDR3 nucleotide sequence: TGCGCCAGCAGCCAACCGGGACCCAAAGAGACCCAGTACTTC.